Listed here are 23 T cell receptor beta chains from one sample, sequenced in a study of CD8 T cells in Susac syndrome. RNA amounts of roughly 0.45 to 1 ug underwent reverse transcription with random hexamers. TCRdb reprocessed the immunoSEQ multiplex PCR reads via MiXCR and lists one record per CDR3 protein. Among about 150,000 distinct CDR3 sequences listed, about 94% were seen once. Sequenced sample: CD4+ T cells from PBMCs. The receptors stem from a human donor with multiple sclerosis.

Concerning this clonotype itself: Mismatch with germline at one junction end may stem from a read error. The V call is TRBV5-1, the J call TRBJ2-7, with unresolved D. The CDR3 spans 12 residues. The germline V gene has CDR1 SGHRS and CDR2 YFSETQ. The DNA of the CDR3 is TGCGCCAGCAGCTTGGATGTTGGAGAACGGGTCTTC. This encodes CASSLDVGERVF.

CDR3 DNA: TGTGCCAGCAGCTTAAGACCGGGACAGGGGGACACCGGGGAGCTGTTTTTT. Protein sequence: CASSLRPGQGDTGELFF. The V and J genes are TRBV9 and TRBJ2-2; 11 bases fit TRBD1. V lost 4 bases and J lost 3; bases outside the gene matches: 8. The CDR3 runs 17 residues. Germline lookup yields CDR1 SGDLS and CDR2 YYNGEE.

CDR3 sequence: CASSLLGPSEAFF. CDR3 nucleotide sequence: TGTGCCAGCAGCTTGTTGGGACCGTCTGAAGCTTTCTTT. The chain links TRBV5-6 to TRBJ1-1; maybe TRBD1 (5 bases). V was clipped by 1 base and J by 6 bases, with 10 bases between them. The germline gives CDR1 SGHDT, CDR2 YYEEEE. This CDR3 spans 13 amino acids.

The chain employs TRBV28 and TRBJ1-1, with D tentatively TRBD1 (6 bases). The CDR3 has 14 residues. Looked up from germline, CDR1 is MDHEN and CDR2 is SYDVKM. V gave up 5 bases and J gave up 3 bases, with 13 bases separating them. The CDR3 bases are TGTGCCAGCAGTAAAGGGGGAGGCGACACTGAAGCTTTCTTT. The encoded protein is CASSKGGGDTEAFF.

The CDR3 loop is CASRRGTGGPETQYF. Written as DNA, the CDR3 is TGCGCCAGCCGACGTGGGACAGGGGGTCCAGAGACCCAGTACTTC. The chain combines TRBV5-1 with TRBJ2-5; 11 bases line up with TRBD1. The CDR3 totals 15 residues. In germline, CDR1 is SGHRS, CDR2 YFSETQ. Trimming at V came to 7 bases and at J to 4 bases, leaving 9 bases not matched to a gene.

The chain couples TRBV28 to TRBJ2-3, with 9 bases identical to TRBD2. Trimming at V came to 6 bases and at J to 2 bases, leaving 9 bases not matched to a gene. CDR3 size: 16 residues. CDR1 is MDHEN, CDR2 SYDVKM, per germline. The CDR3 here is CASSPLAGVDTDTQYF. The DNA for the CDR3 is TGTGCCAGCAGCCCCTTAGCGGGAGTGGACACAGATACGCAGTATTTT.

V usage is TRBV6-6 and J usage is TRBJ1-2; D is undetermined. CDR1 and CDR2 (germline): MNHNY, SVGAGI (reference sequence). The CDR3 spans 12 residues. The ends were cut back, 1 base at V and 6 bases at J, with 6 bases in the middle. The chain's CDR3 is CASSYLRHGYTF. CDR3 in DNA: TGTGCCAGCAGTTACTTACGGCATGGCTACACCTTC.

Note on this clonotype: The germline gene is not matched at one end of the junction; a read error may be the cause. The rearrangement joins TRBV12-3 or TRBV12-4 to TRBJ2-2; 11 bases are shared with TRBD2. The CDR3 consists of 16 residues. The CDR3 reads CASSLAGGLNTGELFF. The CDR3, as DNA: TGTGCCAGCAGCTTAGCGGGAGGGTTGAACACCGGGGAGCTGTTTTTT.

The chain carries TRBV19 and TRBJ1-4, with a possible D match to TRBD1 (6 bases). Germline V gives CDR1 LNHDA, CDR2 SQIVND (reference sequence). The CDR3 consists of 15 residues. V lost 5 bases to trimming and J lost 0 bases, with 10 bases between them. The CDR3: CASSFRGATNEKLFF. DNA of the CDR3: TGTGCCAGTAGTTTCAGGGGAGCAACTAATGAAAAACTGTTTTTT.

Note on this clonotype: The junction and the germline gene differ at one end; a read error may be behind it. This chain joins TRBV5-1 and TRBJ2-7; 7 bases map to TRBD1. There are 14 residues in the CDR3. From germline, CDR1 is SGHRS and CDR2 YFSETQ. Here the CDR3 DNA reads TGCGCCAGCAGCACTGGACAGGCCTCCAACGAGCAGTACTTC. Translation gives CASSTGQASNEQYF.

The V call is TRBV12-3 or TRBV12-4, the J call TRBJ1-3, with 9 bases identical to TRBD1. Germline trimming cut 7 bases from V and 4 bases from J; bases unmatched to any gene: 8. The CDR3 covers 15 residues. In nucleotides, the CDR3 is TGTGCCAGCAACACAGGGGGCACGGTAGGAAACACCATATATTTT. It encodes CASNTGGTVGNTIYF.

CDR3 sequence reads: CSASSGAPDTQYF. The CDR3 region has the DNA TGCAGTGCTAGCTCCGGTGCCCCGGATACGCAGTATTTT. This chain links TRBV20-1 with TRBJ2-3; D not resolved. Germline V lookup: CDR1 DFQATT, CDR2 SNEGSKA (reference sequence). V dropped 3 bases and J dropped 6 bases, with 13 bases sitting between them. The CDR3 consists of 13 residues.

The V call is TRBV20-1, the J call TRBJ2-1, with D perhaps matching TRBD2 (7 bases). The V gene's germline CDR1 is DFQATT and CDR2 SNEGSKA (reference sequence). The V end lost 2 bases, the J end lost 13 bases, and 27 bases lay between the germline ends. The CDR3 runs to 16 residues. The CDR3 nucleotides read TGCAGTGCTAGAAAGGGCCGGGGGGCAGTGAATTATTCCCAGTTCTTC. The encoded protein is CSARKGRGAVNYSQFF.

The chain couples TRBV7-9 to TRBJ2-2; D gene ambiguous. The length of the CDR3 is 15 residues. V lost 4 bases to trimming and J lost 6 bases, with 15 bases between them. CDR1 SEHNR and CDR2 FQNEAQ come from the germline V gene (reference sequence). The CDR3 DNA follows: TGTGCCAGCAGCTCCATTGCTGTGGTCTCCGGGGAGCTGTTTTTT. Residues: CASSSIAVVSGELFF.

The J gene is TRBJ1-2, the V gene TRBV30; 7 nucleotides line up with TRBD1. This CDR3 contains 13 residues. After removal of 3 bases from V and 8 bases from J, the junction contained 9 bases not matched to a gene. Germline V CDR1 and CDR2: GTSNPN, SVGIG (reference sequence). The CDR3 sequence is CAWRPRQGGGYTF. Written as DNA, the CDR3 is TGTGCCTGGAGGCCCCGACAGGGTGGCGGCTACACCTTC.

This chain uses TRBV12-5 with TRBJ1-1; D ambiguous. There are 14 residues in the CDR3. V gave up 1 base and J gave up 7 bases, with 13 bases separating them. The V gene's germline CDR1 is LGHNT and CDR2 FRNRAP. The CDR3 nucleotides read TGTGCTAGTGGTTTGGGGAATTTGGAAGATGAAGCTTTCTTT. It codes for CASGLGNLEDEAFF.

The rearrangement uses TRBV14 and TRBJ1-5, with a weak D call TRBD1 (6 bases). V lost 1 base and J lost 2, with 9 bases in between. The CDR3 loop spans 15 amino acids. Germline-derived CDR1 and CDR2 are SGHDN and FVKESK. The CDR3 loop reads CASSQGGAGNQPQHF. The CDR3 region has the DNA TGTGCCAGCAGCCAAGGGGGGGCAGGCAATCAGCCCCAGCATTTT.

The chain employs TRBV7-2 and TRBJ2-1, with no clear D. CDR1 is SGHTA and CDR2 is FQGNSA in the germline V gene. This CDR3 comprises 15 residues. The germline V and J ends were trimmed by 5 bases and 7 bases, with 18 bases remaining between them. The CDR3: CASSPYVSNGNEQFF. CDR3 DNA: TGTGCCAGCAGCCCATACGTTAGCAACGGGAATGAGCAGTTCTTC.

V is TRBV2 and J is TRBJ1-2, with D tentatively TRBD1 (5 bases). Trimming removed 7 bases at V and 4 bases at J, with 13 bases between. Germline V gives CDR1 SNHLY, CDR2 FYNNEI. CDR3 length equals 13 residues. The CDR3 sequence is CASKEGTVYGYTF. DNA of the CDR3: TGTGCCAGCAAAGAGGGGACGGTCTATGGCTACACCTTC.

V and J are TRBV5-1 and TRBJ1-5; no firm D call. This CDR3 spans 14 amino acids. V shed 4 bases and J shed 7 bases, with 15 bases lying between them. Germline lookup yields CDR1 SGHRS and CDR2 YFSETQ. The CDR3 DNA is TGCGCCAGCAGCCCGATGGGGTTCGGACAGCCCCAGCATTTT. It specifies CASSPMGFGQPQHF.

The chain couples TRBV7-2 to TRBJ2-1; 11 bases match TRBD2. V shed 3 bases, J shed 6 bases, and the junction held 4 bases outside the gene matches. This CDR3 comprises 15 residues. The germline CDR1 and CDR2 sequences are SGHTA and FQGNSA. In DNA form, the CDR3 reads TGTGCCAGCAGCTTGACCGGGACTAGCGGCAATGAGCAGTTCTTC. It translates to CASSLTGTSGNEQFF.

The chain combines TRBV27 with TRBJ2-1; D is perhaps TRBD2 (7 bases). This CDR3 has 17 residues. CDR1 and CDR2 (germline): MNHEY, SMNVEV (reference sequence). Trimming shortened V by 5 bases and J by 6 bases, and 23 bases separated the two germline ends. CDR3 sequence reads: CASSPRDRRGGSNEQFF. DNA for the CDR3: TGTGCCAGCAGTCCTCGCGACCGGAGGGGGGGGAGCAATGAGCAGTTCTTC.

This chain joins TRBV18 and TRBJ2-1, with 7 positions matching TRBD1. V lost 3 bases to trimming and J lost 6 bases; unmatched junction nucleotides: 8. The CDR3 length is 15 residues. The germline gives CDR1 KGHSH, CDR2 LQKENI. CDR3 DNA sequence: TGTGCCAGCTCACCGAACAGGGGTGTTGGCAATGAGCAGTTCTTC. It is translated as CASSPNRGVGNEQFF.